Presented here are 10 T cell receptor beta chains from one specimen sequenced in a study of blood T cell repertoires in COVID-19. Data came from immunoSEQ multiplex PCR; TCRdb stores just in-frame clones and leaves some out. Of about 95,000 clones listed, under 90% are singletons. Sequencing was carried out using peripheral blood. The receptors originated from a human donor in a cohort sampled during active COVID-19.

The chain uses TRBV19 and TRBJ2-5, with 9 positions matching TRBD1. The trim removed 2 bases at V and 5 bases at J, leaving 9 bases unmatched. The CDR3 extends over 16 amino acids. Germline V gene sequence: CDR1 LNHDA, CDR2 SQIVND (reference sequence). The CDR3 protein is CASSIPSGQGTETQYF. In DNA form, the CDR3 reads TGTGCCAGTAGTATACCCTCCGGACAGGGGACGGAGACCCAGTACTTC.

V is TRBV19 and J is TRBJ2-1, with a tentative D call TRBD2 (5 bases). This CDR3 comprises 15 residues. V was trimmed by 3 bases and J by 7 bases, leaving 16 bases between them. Germline V gives CDR1 LNHDA, CDR2 SQIVND (reference sequence). CDR3 DNA: TGTGCCAGTAGTATGGGCGATTTCGGGGTGAATGAGCAGTTCTTC. Translated: CASSMGDFGVNEQFF.

This sequence joins TRBV29-1 and TRBJ2-2, with TRBD1 matching 8 bases. Germline CDR1 reads SQVTM; CDR2 reads ANQGSEA. V lost 4 bases and J lost 6; bases outside the gene matches: 7. CDR3 size: 14 residues. The CDR3 DNA is TGCAGCGTTGCCTCAGGGGGCTACGCCGGGGAGCTGTTTTTT. Translation gives CSVASGGYAGELFF.

The V gene is TRBV3-1 (or the pseudogene TRBV3-2), the J gene TRBJ1-2, with D uncertain. In germline, CDR1 is LGHDT, CDR2 YNNKEL (reference sequence). This CDR3 is 14 amino acids long. Trimming took off 0 bases at V and 3 bases at J, with 8 bases between the two ends. The CDR3 DNA reads TGTGCCAGCAGCCAAGATCGAGGATACTATGGCTACACCTTC. Translation: CASSQDRGYYGYTF.

This chain uses TRBV6-5 with TRBJ2-2; TRBD1 matches at 9 bases. V shed 6 bases and J 7 bases; nucleotides not matched to a gene: 9. The CDR3 loop spans 15 amino acids. Germline CDR1 is MNHEY and CDR2 is SVGAGI. In DNA form, the CDR3 reads TGTGCCAGCAGGGCAACCGGGACAGGGAACGGGGAGCTGTTTTTT. Its translation is CASRATGTGNGELFF.

This clone appeared a single time. This chain links TRBV19 with TRBJ2-2; 7 bases map to TRBD1. CDR1 and CDR2 from the germline V gene are LNHDA and SQIVND (reference sequence). The CDR3 runs 14 residues. Losses at the gene ends were 3 bases for V and 6 bases for J; bases not matched to a gene: 4. This CDR3 reads CASSIEGAAGELFF. The CDR3 DNA sequence: TGTGCCAGTAGTATCGAGGGGGCTGCCGGGGAGCTGTTTTTT.

This clone was counted a single time. The chain recombines TRBV21-1 with TRBJ1-4; no check of the table's D call, TRBD1, against the DNA was made. TRBV21-1 is labeled a pseudogene. CDR3 size: 12 residues. CDR3: CAGDRGYEKLFF. CDR3 nucleotides: TGTGCCGGGGACAGGGGGTATGAAAAACTGTTTTTT.

The table lists this clone with a few counts. The chain is built from TRBV2 and TRBJ1-3; D may be TRBD1 (5 bases). Germline CDR1 is SNHLY and CDR2 is FYNNEI. With 5 bases removed from V and 0 bases from J, the gap between germline ends came to 14 bases. The CDR3 length is 16 residues. The CDR3 DNA reads as TGTGCCAGCAGTCTAGACAGATCGAGCTCTGGAAACACCATATATTTT. As protein: CASSLDRSSSGNTIYF.

This clone was counted once. This chain uses TRBV7-8 with TRBJ2-1, with TRBD2 matching over 10 bases. CDR3 size: 15 residues. V was clipped by 5 bases and J by 7 bases; unmatched bases: 8. CDR1 and CDR2 from the germline V gene are SGHVS and FQNEAQ. The CDR3 loop reads CASSPAGGRGNEQFF. The DNA of the CDR3 is TGTGCCAGCAGCCCAGCGGGAGGGAGGGGTAATGAGCAGTTCTTC.

CDR3 residues: CSASEAGDGTDTQYF. In DNA form, the CDR3 reads TGCAGTGCTAGTGAAGCGGGGGACGGCACAGATACGCAGTATTTT. This chain joins TRBV20-1 and TRBJ2-3; TRBD2 agrees at 8 bases. The CDR3 contains 15 residues. The germline CDR1 and CDR2 sequences are DFQATT and SNEGSKA (reference sequence). V was pared by 3 bases and J by 1 base, with 6 bases of the junction left unmatched.